This entry lists 16 T cell receptor beta chains sequenced from one sample in a study of CD8+ T cells in alopecia areata. Sequencing used cDNA as its template, made by extracting RNA and reverse transcribing it. Generated by immunoSEQ multiplex PCR, the TCRdb table keeps only in-frame clones and is missing some. The data contain 200,000 to 250,000 clones, 55% to 70% of them singletons. Stated treatment: oral pan-JAK inhibitor, 5-10 mg twice daily. This material consisted of CD4+ T cells sorted from blood, taken at week 4, from a patient treated with tofacitinib. The receptors derive from a human donor with alopecia areata.

The genes are TRBV11-2 and TRBJ2-1, with a weak D call TRBD1 (6 bases). Germline-derived CDR1 and CDR2 are SGHAT and FQNNGV. The germline V and J ends were trimmed by 5 bases and 7 bases, with 15 bases remaining between them. The CDR3 extends over 14 amino acids. The CDR3 loop reads CASSPFQGWNEQFF. The CDR3 bases are TGTGCCAGCAGCCCTTTCCAGGGGTGGAATGAGCAGTTCTTC.

The chain joins TRBV28 to TRBJ2-7; maybe TRBD2 (5 bases). Germline V gene data show CDR1 as MDHEN and CDR2 as SYDVKM. Between the trimmed V and J ends, which lost 3 bases and 4 bases, there was a span of 19 bases. CDR3 length equals 16 residues. In DNA form, the CDR3 reads TGTGCCAGCAGTTTTCCCTGGGGTACGAGGGATTACGAGCAGTACTTC. Translating gives CASSFPWGTRDYEQYF.

This clone was observed a handful of times. The chain joins TRBV6-5 to TRBJ1-4; D is ambiguous. V lost 0 bases to trimming and J lost 0 bases, with 5 bases between them. CDR3 size: 15 residues. Germline values: CDR1 MNHEY, CDR2 SVGAGI. CDR3 amino acids: CASSYSPATNEKLFF. CDR3 nucleotides: TGTGCCAGCAGTTACTCACCGGCAACTAATGAAAAACTGTTTTTT.

Written as DNA, the CDR3 is TGTGCCAGCAGCTCGGACAGGGCTGGCACAGATACGCAGTATTTT. It encodes CASSSDRAGTDTQYF. The gene calls are TRBV7-6 and TRBJ2-3; 8 bases agree with TRBD1. The germline gives CDR1 SGHVS, CDR2 FNYEAQ. This CDR3 region has 15 residues. V gave up 4 bases and J gave up 1 base; unmatched junction bases: 4.

The rearrangement links TRBV7-6 to TRBJ1-6, with D unresolved. The length of the CDR3 is 14 residues. V lost 5 bases and J lost 7, with 12 bases in between. CDR1 and CDR2 (germline): SGHVS, FNYEAQ. This CDR3 is CASSRRAVNSPLHF. CDR3 DNA sequence: TGTGCCAGCAGCCGCCGAGCCGTGAATTCACCCCTCCACTTT.

The rearrangement links TRBV5-1 to TRBJ2-7, with D possibly being TRBD1 (6 bases). Germline V CDR1 and CDR2: SGHRS, YFSETQ. Deletions cut 1 base from V and 5 bases from J, with 13 bases between. The CDR3 length is 14 residues. The CDR3 sequence: CASSLSGQGHEQYF. In DNA form, the CDR3 reads TGCGCCAGCAGCTTGAGCGGCCAGGGGCACGAGCAGTACTTC.

The gene calls are TRBV30 and TRBJ1-2; a weak D match, TRBD1 (6 bases). The V gene lost 4 bases and the J gene lost 4 bases, with 10 bases spanning the gap. CDR1 is GTSNPN, CDR2 SVGIG, per germline (reference sequence). The CDR3 has 12 residues. The CDR3 here is CAWTEGGYGYTF. Written as DNA, the CDR3 is TGTGCCTGGACGGAAGGGGGCTATGGCTACACCTTC.

The J gene is TRBJ2-2, the V gene TRBV29-1; 7 bases align to TRBD1. This CDR3 has 14 residues. V trimming: 5 bases; J trimming: 4 bases; junction bases outside the gene matches: 7. In germline, CDR1 is SQVTM, CDR2 ANQGSEA. CDR3 residues: CSVSHTGVTGELFF. CDR3 in DNA: TGCAGCGTTAGCCATACAGGGGTCACCGGGGAGCTGTTTTTT.

The sample holds a few counts of this clone. The chain joins TRBV7-2 to TRBJ1-2; maybe TRBD1 (6 bases). CDR1 and CDR2 from the germline V gene are SGHTA and FQGNSA. The CDR3 length is 15 residues. V lost 0 bases and J 6 bases, leaving 14 bases between the germline ends. The DNA for the CDR3 is TGTGCCAGCAGCTTAGCTCCACAGGGTTTCGATGGCTACACCTTC. This codes for CASSLAPQGFDGYTF.

The V gene is TRBV15, the J gene TRBJ2-5; D is unclear. V was cut by 0 bases and J by 5 bases, with 10 bases left in between. This CDR3 has 14 residues. From germline, CDR1 is LNHNV and CDR2 YYDKDF (reference sequence). CDR3 in DNA: TGTGCCACCAGCAGAGATATGAGCACGGAGACCCAGTACTTC. It encodes CATSRDMSTETQYF. The whole variable domain, filled in from reference TRBV15 and TRBJ2-5, reads DAMVIQNPRYQVTQFGKPVTLSCSQTLNHNVMYWYQQKSSQAPKLLFHYYDKDFNNEADTPDNFQSRRPNTSFCFLDIRSPGLGDTAMYLCATSRDMSTETQYFGPGTRLLVL.

The chain carries TRBV29-1 and TRBJ1-5, with D unresolved. V was shortened by 4 bases and J by 1 base, with 17 bases between the two germline ends. Germline CDR1 is SQVTM and CDR2 is ANQGSEA. This CDR3 is 16 amino acids long. The CDR3 DNA reads TGCAGCGTTGCGGTTGGAGGGTCGGGGAGCAATCAGCCCCAGCATTTT. Encoded protein: CSVAVGGSGSNQPQHF.

The CDR3 DNA reads as TGTGCCAGCAGCTTAGAAATCGGGGAGCTGTTTTTT. This sequence encodes CASSLEIGELFF. The rearrangement uses TRBV7-2 and TRBJ2-2; D gene uncertain. V shed 1 base and J shed 7 bases, with 4 bases lying between them. The germline V gene has CDR1 SGHTA and CDR2 FQGNSA. The CDR3 runs to 12 residues.

This chain connects TRBV6-6 to TRBJ2-3; D not certain. The CDR3 loop spans 14 amino acids. V was clipped by 0 bases and J by 2 bases, with 6 bases between them. Germline CDR1 and CDR2: MNHNY and SVGAGI (reference sequence). The CDR3, as DNA: TGTGCCAGCAGTTACTCGTGGATCACAGATACGCAGTATTTT. It specifies CASSYSWITDTQYF.

This clone was seen a handful of times. Distinct nucleotide sequences in the sample also encode this CDR3. The rearrangement uses TRBV29-1 and TRBJ1-1; TRBD1 might be the D (6 bases). CDR1 is SQVTM, CDR2 ANQGSEA, per germline. Trimming took off 6 bases at V and 1 base at J, with 9 bases between the two ends. The CDR3 runs to 12 residues. CDR3 bases: TGCAGCGTCCGAGGGGGGAACACTGAAGCTTTCTTT. Protein product: CSVRGGNTEAFF.

This clone occurred many times. The chain joins TRBV7-2 to TRBJ2-1; 13 nucleotides agree with TRBD2. J was trimmed by 5 bases and V by 5 bases; bases with no gene match: 3. CDR1 and CDR2 (germline): SGHTA, FQGNSA. This CDR3 is 15 amino acids long. The CDR3 region has the DNA TGTGCCAGCAGCCGGACTAGCGGGGGCAACAATGAGCAGTTCTTC. Translated: CASSRTSGGNNEQFF.

This sequence joins TRBV29-1 and TRBJ1-2, with D uncertain. Looked up from germline, CDR1 is SQVTM and CDR2 is ANQGSEA. The CDR3 totals 12 residues. V dropped 4 bases and J dropped 12 bases, with 18 bases sitting between them. The CDR3 region is CSVGLSEADNTF. The CDR3 DNA reads TGCAGCGTTGGCCTATCGGAGGCAGACAACACCTTC.